The TCR beta chain under discussion was sequenced for a study of blood T cell repertoires in COVID-19. The V gene's germline CDR1 is SGHDN and CDR2 FVKESK. The CDR3 loop spans 16 amino acids. The V end lost 0 bases, the J end lost 6 bases, and 14 bases lay between the germline ends. The protocol was immunoSEQ multiplex PCR, while the TCRdb copy is restricted to in-frame clones and leaves out a portion. The table records about 300,000 clones, roughly 89% of them present only once. The sequence was collected from a woman aged 25 to 39 with COVID-19, enrolled during active disease. This chain uses TRBV14 with TRBJ2-2, with TRBD1 as a possible D gene (5 bases). The specimen sequenced was peripheral blood. The CDR3 here is CASSQDWADRSGELFF. As DNA, the CDR3 is TGTGCCAGCAGCCAAGATTGGGCTGACAGATCCGGGGAGCTGTTTTTT.